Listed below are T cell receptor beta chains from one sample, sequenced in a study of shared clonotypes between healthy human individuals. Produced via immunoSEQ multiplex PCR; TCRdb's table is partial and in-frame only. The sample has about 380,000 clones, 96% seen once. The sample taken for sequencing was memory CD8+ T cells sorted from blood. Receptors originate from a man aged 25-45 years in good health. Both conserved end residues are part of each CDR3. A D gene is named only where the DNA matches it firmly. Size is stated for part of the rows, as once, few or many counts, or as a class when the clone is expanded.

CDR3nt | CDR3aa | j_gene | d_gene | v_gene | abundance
TGTGCCAGCAGCTTAGTGGTCGGGGAGCTGTTTTTT | CASSLVVGELFF | TRBJ2-2 | - | TRBV27 | -
TGTGCCAGTAGTCCCATGGCGGGAGGGCCTTGGAATGAGCAGTTCTTC | CASSPMAGGPWNEQFF | TRBJ2-1 | TRBD2 | TRBV19 | -
TGTGCCAGCTCAGCGGTGTCACCTTCCTACAATGAGCAGTTCTTC | CASSAVSPSYNEQFF | TRBJ2-1 | - | TRBV18 | once
TGTGCCAGCAGCTTGAATACAGGGAATTTAGGTGGCTACACCTTC | CASSLNTGNLGGYTF | TRBJ1-2 | - | TRBV7-9 | once
TGTGCCAGCAGCTTATGGGCGGGAGTCGGGGAGCAGTTCTTC | CASSLWAGVGEQFF | TRBJ2-1 | TRBD2 | TRBV7-2 | -
TGCAGCGTTGGTATGACAGGGAGGGTCACTGAAGCTTTCTTT | CSVGMTGRVTEAFF | TRBJ1-1 | TRBD1 | TRBV29-1 | once
TGTGCCAGCAGCTCCAGGGGAGTACCGGGAGCCACAGATACGCAGTATTTT | CASSSRGVPGATDTQYF | TRBJ2-3 | - | TRBV7-2 | once
TGTGCAGGGGACCTTGAAGCTTTCTTT | CAGDLEAFF | TRBJ1-1 | - | TRBV5-8 | -
TGTGCCAGCAGCAAAGACAGGGCCGAGCAGTACTTC | CASSKDRAEQYF | TRBJ2-7 | - | TRBV21-1 | -
TGTGCCAGCAGCTTTCCGGGACTAGCGGGAGGGCCAGATACGCAGTATTTT | CASSFPGLAGGPDTQYF | TRBJ2-3 | TRBD2 | TRBV11-3 | -
TGTGCCAGCAGTGACAACCGGACCAGTAATGAAAAACTGTTTTTT | CASSDNRTSNEKLFF | TRBJ1-4 | - | TRBV6-4 | -
TGTGCCAGCAGTTTGGGCCGGACTGAAGCTTTCTTT | CASSLGRTEAFF | TRBJ1-1 | - | TRBV28 | -
TGTGCCAGTAGTATCTGGAACACTGAAGCTTTCTTT | CASSIWNTEAFF | TRBJ1-1 | - | TRBV19 | few
TGTGCCAGCAGCCGAACGGGCCGGGAGAATGAAAAACTGTTTTTT | CASSRTGRENEKLFF | TRBJ1-4 | - | TRBV6-1 | -
TGCGCCAGCAGATTGGGTCCAGACTACTCTGGAAACACCATATATTTT | CASRLGPDYSGNTIYF | TRBJ1-3 | - | TRBV5-1 | -
TGTGCCTCCCTCTGGCCAAAAGACTCTGGGGCCAACGTCCTGACTTTC | CASLWPKDSGANVLTF | TRBJ2-6 | - | TRBV10-3 | -
TGCGCCAGCAGCTTGAGGACAGGGAACACTGAAGCTTTCTTT | CASSLRTGNTEAFF | TRBJ1-1 | TRBD1 | TRBV5-1 | -
TGTGCTAAGGGTGCCGCCTCCCAAGACCAGGGGGTATTGTTGCGCGGGAACACTGAAGCTTTCTTT | CAKGAASQDQGVLLRGNTEAFF | TRBJ1-1 | TRBD1 | TRBV7-7 | -
TGTGCCATCAGTGAGGACAGGGGTGGCTACACCTTC | CAISEDRGGYTF | TRBJ1-2 | TRBD1 | TRBV10-3 | -
TGTGCCAGTAGTTCAGGTGGTGAGCAGTTCTTC | CASSSGGEQFF | TRBJ2-1 | - | TRBV19 | -
TGTGCCTGGAGTGTTTCTGGAAACACCATATATTTT | CAWSVSGNTIYF | TRBJ1-3 | - | TRBV30 | -
TGCGCCAGCAGCTTGGAGTTCCCTGGAAACACCATATATTTT | CASSLEFPGNTIYF | TRBJ1-3 | - | TRBV5-1 | -
TGTGCCAGCAGCTTGGTGGTTTCAGCGGGCCTGAACTACAATGAGCAGTTCTTC | CASSLVVSAGLNYNEQFF | TRBJ2-1 | - | TRBV5-6 | -
TGCGCCAGCAGCTTTTTCCACGCGGGAGGCCGGCAAAGCTCCTACAATGAGCAGTTCTTC | CASSFFHAGGRQSSYNEQFF | TRBJ2-1 | TRBD2 | TRBV5-1 | -
TGTGCCATCAGTGACCGGATTAATGAAAAACTGTTTTTT | CAISDRINEKLFF | TRBJ1-4 | - | TRBV10-3 | -
TGTGCCAGCAGTTTCCGGGGTCACGGTGAGCAGTTCTTC | CASSFRGHGEQFF | TRBJ2-1 | - | TRBV28 | -
TGTGCCAGCAGCTTCCCTGCGCGGGCTAGCGGGAGGACCGGGGAGCTGTTTTTT | CASSFPARASGRTGELFF | TRBJ2-2 | TRBD2 | TRBV7-9 | -
TGCGCCAGCACCAGATGGACAGGGGGCGGGTACGAGCAGTACTTC | CASTRWTGGGYEQYF | TRBJ2-7 | TRBD1 | TRBV5-1 | -
TGCGCCAGCAGCTTGGCTGCAGGCTCTGGAAACACCATATATTTT | CASSLAAGSGNTIYF | TRBJ1-3 | - | TRBV5-1 | -
TGTGCCAGCAGTGCGGGGACTAGCGTCTACGAGCAGTACTTC | CASSAGTSVYEQYF | TRBJ2-7 | TRBD2 | TRBV28 | -
TGCGCCAGCAGCCAAGTTTTTTTGGAGGACACCTACACCTTC | CASSQVFLEDTYTF | TRBJ1-2 | - | TRBV4-1 | -
TGTGCCAGCAGCTTAGCATATAGCAATCAGCCCCAGCATTTT | CASSLAYSNQPQHF | TRBJ1-5 | - | TRBV7-9 | -
TGCGCCAGCAGCCAAGATAAGGACAGCCCCTACGAGCAGTACTTC | CASSQDKDSPYEQYF | TRBJ2-7 | - | TRBV4-1 | -
TGCAGCGTTCCAGGACTAGCGGCAGAGACCCAGTACTTC | CSVPGLAAETQYF | TRBJ2-5 | TRBD2 | TRBV29-1 | -
TGTGCCAGCGCCGGGATTTCCTACGAGCAGTACTTC | CASAGISYEQYF | TRBJ2-7 | - | TRBV28 | -
TGTGCCAGCAGCTTAGGACTAGCGGGGAACAATGAGCAGTTCTTC | CASSLGLAGNNEQFF | TRBJ2-1 | TRBD2 | TRBV7-9 | -
TGTGCCAGCAGTCTCTCTGGGGCCAACGTCCTGACTTTC | CASSLSGANVLTF | TRBJ2-6 | - | TRBV4-2 | -
TGTGCCAGTAGTACTTCAATGGTGGGTTTCAATCAGCCCCAGCATTTT | CASSTSMVGFNQPQHF | TRBJ1-5 | - | TRBV19 | -
TGCGCCAGCAGCCAAGTAGCGTGGGAGAAGAAGTTCTTC | CASSQVAWEKKFF | TRBJ2-1 | - | TRBV5-1 | -
TGTGCCAGCAGCGACAGACTAGTCCACTACGAGCAGTACTTC | CASSDRLVHYEQYF | TRBJ2-7 | - | TRBV7-2 | -